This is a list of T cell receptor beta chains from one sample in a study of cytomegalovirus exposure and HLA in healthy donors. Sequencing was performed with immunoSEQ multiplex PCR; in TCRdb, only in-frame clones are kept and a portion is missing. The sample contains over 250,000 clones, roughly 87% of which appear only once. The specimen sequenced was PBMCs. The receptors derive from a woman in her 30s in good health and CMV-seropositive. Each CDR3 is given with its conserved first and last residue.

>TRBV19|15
CASSTTDRSNQPQHF
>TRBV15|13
CATSSGGPYEQYF
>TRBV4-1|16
CASSQTGTGLTGELFF
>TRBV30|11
CAWSVQETQYF
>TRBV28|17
CASSRGGAPSGANVLTF
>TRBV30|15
CAWSVTAAGNSPLHF
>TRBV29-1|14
CSVGTGIPTDTQYF
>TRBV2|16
CASSYPWGDYTGELFF
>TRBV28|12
CASSLSAAGLYF
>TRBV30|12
CAWADNSYEQYF
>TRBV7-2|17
CASSREKWRGAYNEQFF
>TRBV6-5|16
CASSFRRGKDGNEQFF
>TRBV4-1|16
CASSQAYRGDTDTQYF
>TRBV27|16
CASSLADLRVMNEQFF
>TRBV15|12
CATSREPNEQFF
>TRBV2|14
CARTGTSGSNEQFF
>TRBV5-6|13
CASSVKGNYGYTF
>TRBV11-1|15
CASSFGTTKGATQYF
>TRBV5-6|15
CASSLRITVLDEQYF
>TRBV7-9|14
CASSKDRYQETQYF
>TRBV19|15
CASSHRGLGQETQYF
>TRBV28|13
CASSLRQGVGAFF
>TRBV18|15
CASSPLAGGYNEQFF
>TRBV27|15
CASSPTHGQTYEQYF
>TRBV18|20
CASSPFVSGSGGEGNTEAFF
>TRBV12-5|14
CASGTDRVNTEAFF
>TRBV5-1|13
CASSLGTEETQYF
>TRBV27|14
CASSTPSGADTQYF
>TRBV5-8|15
CASSLRHYRRDTQYF
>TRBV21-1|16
CASSKAAGEPDYEQYF
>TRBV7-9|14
CASSLQGRAYEQYF
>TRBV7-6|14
CASSLVDSDEKLFF
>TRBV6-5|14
CASSYSTGGTEAFF
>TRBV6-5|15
CASSSTGNGNQPQHF
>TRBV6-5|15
CASSYSISSTDTQYF
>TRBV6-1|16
CASSEMWDRANQPQHF
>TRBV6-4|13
CASRRATNTEAFF
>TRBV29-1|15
CSVFIAGGPKNEQFF
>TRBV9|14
CASSVGLVLSEQYF
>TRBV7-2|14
CASSPTDIPYEQYF
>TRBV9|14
CASSPGTYGSPLHF
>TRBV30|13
CAWSAEGYYGYTF
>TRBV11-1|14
CASSLGGSTDTQYF
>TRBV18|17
CASSPVGSGAFDNEQFF
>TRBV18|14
CASSPRQGNQPQHF
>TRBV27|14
CASSPKGPNYGYTF
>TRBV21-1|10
CASSPYEQYF
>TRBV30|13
CAWSGEVQETQYF
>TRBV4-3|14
CASSQGRASTEAFF
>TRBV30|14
CAWSVPRGGYGYTF
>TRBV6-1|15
CASSEGFPNTGELFF
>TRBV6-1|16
CASSEALAGNTGELFF
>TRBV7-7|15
CASSKVPSNTGELFF
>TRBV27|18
CASSLYRTDLSGANVLTF
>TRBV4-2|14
CASSQADPGNTIYF
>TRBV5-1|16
CASSLGLAGLRLEQYF
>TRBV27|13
CASSVGTFNTQYF
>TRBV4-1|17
CASSQVGGRTGRNEQFF
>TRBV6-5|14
CASSYSYRAHEQYF